The clone carrying this T cell receptor beta chain turned up a few times. Its antigen remains unidentified. This specimen comes from a study of T-cell memory formation after mild COVID-19. Study outcomes and limitations: A balance of CD4 and CD8 characterized clones contracting day 15 to 85, whereas later expanders leaned CD4+. Among CD4+ contracting clones, most were CM and EM, and CD8+ ones EMRA. Second-wave clones peaking on day 37 lacked confirmed SARS-CoV-2 specificity. Detection of some responders pre-infection suggested pre-existing cross-reactive memory T cells participated.

TCRdb called the 5' RACE reads again in MiXCR, with one record for every CDR3 protein. The repertoire holds fewer than 350,000 distinct CDR3 sequences, with roughly 8% as singletons. The length of the CDR3 is 16 residues. Germline assignment: CDR1 SGHVS and CDR2 FNYEAQ. V lost 4 bases, J lost 2 bases, and 10 bases stayed unmatched. The TCR was taken from a man younger than 35 who had mild COVID-19 (a few samples of this study predate the infection). Cell type and time point are not known. Sequencing was carried out using PBMCs or a T cell subset sorted from them (not recorded which). The chain employs TRBV7-6 and TRBJ2-5; 7 bases map to TRBD2. CDR3 coding DNA: TGTGCCAGCAGCTACGGACTAGAGACCTATCAAGAGACCCAGTACTTC. This gives the protein CASSYGLETYQETQYF.